Listed below are T cell receptor beta chains from one sample, sequenced in a study of blood T cell repertoires in COVID-19. Only in-frame clones appear in the TCRdb table, and some are missing; sequencing was by immunoSEQ multiplex PCR. The table shows about 310,000 clones, with over 80% occurring only once. Sequencing was performed on PBMCs or T cells enriched from blood (not recorded which). The receptors derive from a young woman who had recovered from COVID-19. The CDR3 runs from the conserved cysteine through the conserved F or W. The D gene is left open where the match is weak. Only some rows state a clone size, as once, few, many or a class for expanded clones.

j_gene: TRBJ1-6
abundance: .
d_gene: .
v_gene: TRBV6-5
CDR3aa: CASSILNSPLHF
CDR3nt: TGTGCCAGCAGTATCCTTAATTCACCCCTCCACTTT

j_gene: TRBJ1-1
abundance: .
d_gene: TRBD1
v_gene: TRBV11-1
CDR3aa: CASSLFMGQVVTEAFF
CDR3nt: TGTGCCAGCAGCTTATTTATGGGACAGGTGGTAACTGAAGCTTTCTTT

j_gene: TRBJ1-2
abundance: .
d_gene: TRBD1
v_gene: TRBV2
CDR3aa: CASRTGTGGYGYTF
CDR3nt: TGTGCCAGCAGGACCGGGACAGGGGGTTATGGCTACACCTTC

j_gene: TRBJ2-1
abundance: .
d_gene: TRBD2
v_gene: TRBV6-2/TRBV6-3
CDR3aa: CASSYSTGRAFEQFF
CDR3nt: TGTGCCAGCAGTTATTCGACCGGGAGGGCCTTTGAGCAGTTCTTC

j_gene: TRBJ1-1
abundance: .
d_gene: .
v_gene: TRBV18
CDR3aa: CASSPRLDTEAFF
CDR3nt: TGTGCCAGCTCACCACGACTTGACACTGAAGCTTTCTTT

j_gene: TRBJ2-5
abundance: .
d_gene: .
v_gene: TRBV6-5
CDR3aa: CASSYSEADQETQYF
CDR3nt: TGTGCCAGCAGTTACTCTGAGGCTGATCAAGAGACCCAGTACTTC

j_gene: TRBJ1-3
abundance: .
d_gene: .
v_gene: TRBV11-2
CDR3aa: CAVTLSGNTIYF
CDR3nt: TGTGCCGTGACACTCTCTGGAAACACCATATATTTT

j_gene: TRBJ2-7
abundance: .
d_gene: .
v_gene: TRBV20-1
CDR3aa: CSGGGRYEQYF
CDR3nt: TGCAGTGGGGGGGGCCGCTACGAGCAGTACTTC

j_gene: TRBJ2-5
abundance: .
d_gene: TRBD2
v_gene: TRBV7-9
CDR3aa: CASSRLSGRGETQYF
CDR3nt: TGTGCCAGCAGCCGCCTTAGCGGGAGAGGCGAGACCCAGTACTTC

j_gene: TRBJ2-3
abundance: .
d_gene: TRBD2
v_gene: TRBV18
CDR3aa: CASSPGLAGEFTDTQYF
CDR3nt: TGTGCCAGCTCACCGGGACTAGCGGGAGAGTTCACAGATACGCAGTATTTT

j_gene: TRBJ1-1
abundance: .
d_gene: TRBD1
v_gene: TRBV6-6
CDR3aa: CASSRTTETGMNTEAFF
CDR3nt: TGTGCCAGCAGTCGTACTACCGAGACAGGGATGAACACTGAAGCTTTCTTT

j_gene: TRBJ1-2
abundance: .
d_gene: .
v_gene: TRBV6-5
CDR3aa: CASRDKEVPYGYTF
CDR3nt: TGTGCCAGCAGAGACAAGGAGGTTCCCTATGGCTACACCTTC

j_gene: TRBJ1-1
abundance: .
d_gene: .
v_gene: TRBV7-6
CDR3aa: CASSPQENTEAFF
CDR3nt: TGTGCCAGCAGCCCACAGGAGAACACTGAAGCTTTCTTT

j_gene: TRBJ1-2
abundance: .
d_gene: .
v_gene: TRBV5-1
CDR3aa: CASSAANREGGYTF
CDR3nt: TGCGCCAGCAGCGCGGCAAACAGGGAGGGTGGCTACACCTTC

j_gene: TRBJ2-7
abundance: .
d_gene: TRBD2
v_gene: TRBV28
CDR3aa: CASSGSEPSGRTYEQYF
CDR3nt: TGTGCCAGCAGTGGCAGTGAGCCTAGCGGAAGGACCTACGAGCAGTACTTC

j_gene: TRBJ1-2
abundance: .
d_gene: .
v_gene: TRBV7-9
CDR3aa: CASSRGGPWEGYGYTF
CDR3nt: TGTGCCAGCAGCAGAGGGGGTCCATGGGAGGGGTATGGCTACACCTTC

j_gene: TRBJ2-3
abundance: .
d_gene: TRBD1
v_gene: TRBV9
CDR3aa: CASSGTQGAFTDTQYF
CDR3nt: TGTGCCAGCAGCGGAACACAGGGGGCTTTCACAGATACGCAGTATTTT

j_gene: TRBJ1-1
abundance: .
d_gene: TRBD1
v_gene: TRBV14
CDR3aa: CASSHGQGNTEAFF
CDR3nt: TGTGCCAGCAGCCATGGACAGGGGAACACTGAAGCTTTCTTT

j_gene: TRBJ2-7
abundance: .
d_gene: TRBD1
v_gene: TRBV27
CDR3aa: CASSFSGGTGIYEQYF
CDR3nt: TGTGCCAGCAGTTTCTCCGGGGGGACAGGGATCTACGAGCAGTACTTC

j_gene: TRBJ2-5
abundance: .
d_gene: .
v_gene: TRBV7-6
CDR3aa: CASSSQTGNQETQYF
CDR3nt: TGTGCCAGCAGCTCACAGACGGGGAATCAAGAGACCCAGTACTTC

j_gene: TRBJ2-2
abundance: .
d_gene: .
v_gene: TRBV11-1
CDR3aa: CASSRGIGELFF
CDR3nt: TGTGCCAGCAGCCGGGGAATCGGGGAGCTGTTTTTT

j_gene: TRBJ1-5
abundance: .
d_gene: .
v_gene: TRBV6-5
CDR3aa: CASNQVSNQPQHF
CDR3nt: TGTGCCAGCAATCAGGTATCCAATCAGCCCCAGCATTTT

j_gene: TRBJ1-2
abundance: .
d_gene: TRBD1
v_gene: TRBV6-5
CDR3aa: CASSQRRQGAYGYTF
CDR3nt: TGTGCCAGCAGCCAAAGAAGACAGGGAGCCTATGGCTACACCTTC

j_gene: TRBJ1-5
abundance: .
d_gene: .
v_gene: TRBV7-8
CDR3aa: CASSPPGHLKPQHF
CDR3nt: TGTGCCAGCAGCCCACCGGGACATTTAAAGCCCCAGCATTTT

j_gene: TRBJ2-7
abundance: once
d_gene: TRBD1
v_gene: TRBV14
CDR3aa: CASSLLPGQGPYEQYF
CDR3nt: TGTGCCAGCAGCCTCCTCCCGGGACAGGGGCCATACGAGCAGTACTTC

j_gene: TRBJ2-1
abundance: .
d_gene: TRBD2
v_gene: TRBV10-3
CDR3aa: CAITPGVAGDNEQFF
CDR3nt: TGTGCCATCACCCCCGGGGTAGCGGGAGATAATGAGCAGTTCTTC

j_gene: TRBJ2-1
abundance: .
d_gene: TRBD2
v_gene: TRBV4-1
CDR3aa: CASSQVGGEYNEQFF
CDR3nt: TGCGCCAGCAGCCAAGTGGGAGGGGAATACAATGAGCAGTTCTTC

j_gene: TRBJ1-2
abundance: .
d_gene: .
v_gene: TRBV29-1
CDR3aa: CSAGRGGYGYTF
CDR3nt: TGCAGCGCCGGCCGGGGAGGGTATGGCTACACCTTC

j_gene: TRBJ1-1
abundance: .
d_gene: TRBD1
v_gene: TRBV5-1
CDR3aa: CASRDRLNTEAFF
CDR3nt: TGCGCCAGCCGGGACAGATTGAACACTGAAGCTTTCTTT

j_gene: TRBJ2-1
abundance: .
d_gene: TRBD2
v_gene: TRBV11-2
CDR3aa: CASSLESSLAGGGEQFF
CDR3nt: TGTGCCAGCAGCTTAGAGAGCTCCCTAGCGGGAGGGGGTGAGCAGTTCTTC

j_gene: TRBJ1-3
abundance: .
d_gene: TRBD1
v_gene: TRBV19
CDR3aa: CASSSGQGLNTIYF
CDR3nt: TGTGCCAGTAGTAGCGGACAGGGGCTGAACACCATATATTTT

j_gene: TRBJ2-5
abundance: .
d_gene: .
v_gene: TRBV6-1
CDR3aa: CASSATFRVGTLETQYF
CDR3nt: TGTGCCAGCAGTGCCACTTTTCGAGTAGGGACATTGGAGACCCAGTACTTC

j_gene: TRBJ2-7
abundance: .
d_gene: .
v_gene: TRBV28
CDR3aa: CASSPSDSYEQYF
CDR3nt: TGTGCCAGCAGTCCCTCGGACTCTTACGAGCAGTACTTC

j_gene: TRBJ1-4
abundance: .
d_gene: TRBD1
v_gene: TRBV27
CDR3aa: CASKRQTGREEKLFF
CDR3nt: TGTGCCAGCAAGAGACAGACAGGGCGGGAAGAAAAACTGTTTTTT

j_gene: TRBJ1-4
abundance: .
d_gene: .
v_gene: TRBV4-2
CDR3aa: CASSQSATNEKLFF
CDR3nt: TGTGCCAGCAGCCAGTCAGCAACTAATGAAAAACTGTTTTTT

j_gene: TRBJ1-4
abundance: few
d_gene: .
v_gene: TRBV20-1
CDR3aa: CSAQGSEKLFF
CDR3nt: TGCAGTGCTCAGGGTAGTGAAAAACTGTTTTTT

j_gene: TRBJ1-2
abundance: .
d_gene: TRBD1
v_gene: TRBV28
CDR3aa: CASRMGQNYGYTF
CDR3nt: TGTGCCAGCAGAATGGGACAGAACTATGGCTACACCTTC

j_gene: TRBJ2-1
abundance: .
d_gene: TRBD1
v_gene: TRBV24-1
CDR3aa: CATSDDQPGQGPYNEQFF
CDR3nt: TGTGCCACCAGTGATGATCAACCGGGACAGGGGCCCTACAATGAGCAGTTCTTC

j_gene: TRBJ2-1
abundance: .
d_gene: TRBD1
v_gene: TRBV4-3
CDR3aa: CASGTGIYNEQFF
CDR3nt: TGCGCCAGCGGGACAGGGATATACAATGAGCAGTTCTTC

j_gene: TRBJ1-5
abundance: .
d_gene: .
v_gene: TRBV28
CDR3aa: CASSRRGVQPQHF
CDR3nt: TGTGCCAGCAGTAGGAGGGGTGTTCAGCCCCAGCATTTT

j_gene: TRBJ1-2
abundance: .
d_gene: TRBD1
v_gene: TRBV6-2/TRBV6-3
CDR3aa: CASGRTGVNYGYTF
CDR3nt: TGTGCCAGCGGCCGGACAGGGGTTAACTATGGCTACACCTTC

j_gene: TRBJ2-7
abundance: .
d_gene: TRBD2
v_gene: TRBV7-9
CDR3aa: CASSLLAGATYEQYF
CDR3nt: TGTGCCAGCAGCTTGTTAGCGGGGGCCACCTACGAGCAGTACTTC

j_gene: TRBJ2-3
abundance: .
d_gene: .
v_gene: TRBV21-1
CDR3aa: CASRDRGLAVDSSTDTQYF
CDR3nt: TGTGCCAGCAGGGATCGCGGACTAGCGGTAGACTCTAGCACAGATACGCAGTATTTT

j_gene: TRBJ2-5
abundance: .
d_gene: .
v_gene: TRBV7-8
CDR3aa: CASSLTSPLVETQYF
CDR3nt: TGTGCCAGCAGCTTAACTAGCCCGTTGGTAGAGACCCAGTACTTC

j_gene: TRBJ2-3
abundance: .
d_gene: TRBD2
v_gene: TRBV28
CDR3aa: CASSSARGGGRADADTQYF
CDR3nt: TGTGCCAGCAGTTCCGCTCGAGGTGGCGGGAGGGCCGACGCAGATACGCAGTATTTT

j_gene: TRBJ1-3
abundance: .
d_gene: .
v_gene: TRBV4-2
CDR3aa: CASSLQGTGNTIYF
CDR3nt: TGTGCCAGCAGCCTCCAGGGGACTGGAAACACCATATATTTT

j_gene: TRBJ1-6
abundance: .
d_gene: TRBD1
v_gene: TRBV25-1
CDR3aa: CASRLDRGGSPLHF
CDR3nt: TGTGCCAGCAGATTGGACAGGGGAGGATCACCCCTCCACTTT

j_gene: TRBJ1-2
abundance: .
d_gene: TRBD1
v_gene: TRBV11-2
CDR3aa: CASSLTITGTAYGYTF
CDR3nt: TGTGCCAGCAGCTTAACGATTACCGGGACAGCATATGGCTACACCTTC